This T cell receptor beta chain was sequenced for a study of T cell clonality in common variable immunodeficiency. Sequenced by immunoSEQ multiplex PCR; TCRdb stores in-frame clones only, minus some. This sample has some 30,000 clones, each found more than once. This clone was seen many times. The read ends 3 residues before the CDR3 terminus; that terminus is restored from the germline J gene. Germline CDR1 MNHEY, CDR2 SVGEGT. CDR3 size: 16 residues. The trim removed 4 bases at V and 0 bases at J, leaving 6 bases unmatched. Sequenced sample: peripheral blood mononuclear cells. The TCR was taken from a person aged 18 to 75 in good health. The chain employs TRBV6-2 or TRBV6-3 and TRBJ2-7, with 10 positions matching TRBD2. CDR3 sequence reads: CASSFLAGVLSYEQYF. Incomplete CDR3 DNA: TGTGCCAGCAGTTTTCTAGCGGGAGTCCTCTCCTACGAG.